This TCR beta chain was identified during a study of blood T cell repertoires in COVID-19. This CDR3 has 14 residues. From germline, CDR1 is WNHNN and CDR2 SYGVQD (reference sequence). Trimming stripped 1 base from V and 6 bases from J, with 11 bases between. TCRdb's table, derived via immunoSEQ multiplex PCR, lists solely in-frame clones and lacks some. The top ten clones hold about 6% of a sample with 150,000 or so clones, 87% of them seen once. The chain employs TRBV10-1 and TRBJ2-3; D gene uncertain. This receptor was identified in a man older than 75 with acute or convalescent COVID-19. The specimen sequenced was peripheral blood. The CDR3 sequence: CASSEFSTGDTQYF. Written as DNA, the CDR3 is TGCGCCAGCAGTGAGTTTTCGACGGGTGATACGCAGTATTTT.